Following are 29 T cell receptor beta chains from one sample sequenced in a study of T cell changes during pregnancy in multiple sclerosis. The table came from immunoSEQ multiplex PCR; TCRdb's copy has only in-frame clones and leaves some out. The sample lists under 80,000 clones, 88% seen once, with over 1.5% in the top ten. Here the sequenced sample was peripheral blood, taken in the first trimester of pregnancy. These TCRs come from a female donor with multiple sclerosis, enrolled in a pregnancy study.

This clone was observed a few times. The same CDR3 also results from other DNA sequences found in this sample. This rearrangement joins TRBV6-6 to TRBJ2-3; a weak D match, TRBD2 (5 bases). The CDR3 extends over 15 amino acids. V lost 3 bases, J lost 0 bases, and 10 bases lay in between. In germline, CDR1 is MNHNY, CDR2 SVGAGI (reference sequence). The CDR3 sequence: CASSYRLASTDTQYF. Here the CDR3 DNA reads TGTGCCAGCAGTTATCGGCTAGCTAGCACAGATACGCAGTATTTT.

The table lists this clone with a count of one. DNA of the CDR3: TGTGCCAGCAGCTTAGCGCGGGAGGGTGAGACCCAGTACTTC. This codes for CASSLAREGETQYF. This rearrangement joins TRBV7-9 to TRBJ2-5, with TRBD2 matching over 9 bases. V dropped 0 bases and J dropped 5; count of bases not matched to a gene: 1. In germline, CDR1 is SEHNR, CDR2 FQNEAQ (reference sequence). The CDR3 is made up of 14 amino acids.

This clone was recorded once. The chain joins TRBV10-3 to TRBJ2-5; tentative D call: TRBD1 (6 bases). The CDR3 runs 15 residues. The germline gives CDR1 ENHRY, CDR2 SYGVKD. The V end lost 3 bases, the J end lost 6 bases, and 17 bases lay between the germline ends. CDR3 nucleotide sequence: TGTGCCATCAGTGAAGGTATGGGGGCAAGGAAGACCCAGTACTTC. It translates to CAISEGMGARKTQYF.

The J gene is TRBJ1-1, the V gene TRBV27; 9 bases align to TRBD1. CDR1 MNHEY and CDR2 SMNVEV come from the germline V gene (reference sequence). Losses at the gene ends were 5 bases for V and 1 base for J; bases not matched to a gene: 11. This CDR3 has 17 amino acids. This chain's CDR3 is CASSHTLRGQGNTEAFF. DNA of the CDR3: TGTGCCAGCAGTCATACCTTACGGGGACAGGGGAACACTGAAGCTTTCTTT.

The chain joins TRBV9 to TRBJ2-1, with 7 bases matching TRBD1. Germline V CDR1 and CDR2: SGDLS, YYNGEE. The CDR3 runs to 12 residues. V lost 4 bases, J lost 7 bases, and 2 bases stayed unmatched. The chain's CDR3 is CASSPGGNEQFF. As DNA, the CDR3 is TGTGCCAGCAGCCCAGGGGGAAATGAGCAGTTCTTC.

A few counts support this clone. CDR3 sequence: CAWTLLPVDTEAFF. The CDR3 bases are TGTGCCTGGACCCTCCTACCGGTGGACACTGAAGCTTTCTTT. This chain uses TRBV30 with TRBJ1-1; no reliable D call. This CDR3 is 14 amino acids long. Trimming took 4 bases from V and 3 from J, leaving 15 bases between them. Germline lookup yields CDR1 GTSNPN and CDR2 SVGIG (reference sequence).

The rearrangement joins TRBV30 to TRBJ2-3; D is possibly TRBD2 (5 bases). The ends were cut back, 2 bases at V and 13 bases at J, with 16 bases in the middle. The V gene's germline CDR1 is GTSNPN and CDR2 SVGIG (reference sequence). This CDR3 region has 12 residues. The CDR3 loop reads CAWSSSAAGEYF. CDR3 sequence (DNA): TGTGCCTGGAGTTCTTCAGCGGCCGGGGAGTATTTT.

This chain links TRBV10-3 with TRBJ1-1, with 8 bases fitting TRBD1. CDR1 is ENHRY, CDR2 SYGVKD, per germline. This CDR3 is built from 13 residues. V shed 6 bases, J shed 8 bases, and the junction held 8 bases outside the gene matches. The CDR3 DNA reads as TGTGCCATCAGGGCGGGACAGGTGGTGGAAGCTTTCTTT. Translated, it gives CAIRAGQVVEAFF.

This chain joins TRBV6-4 and TRBJ2-2; D possibly corresponds to TRBD2 (6 bases). V dropped 6 bases and J dropped 3 bases, with 11 bases sitting between them. The CDR3 extends over 14 amino acids. Per the germline V gene, CDR1 is MRHNA and CDR2 is SNTAGT. CDR3 DNA sequence: TGTGCCAGCAGCGCGACGGGAGACACCGGGGAGCTGTTTTTT. Translation gives CASSATGDTGELFF.

The chain has TRBV5-5 and TRBJ2-2; TRBD1 matches at 9 bases. With 3 bases clipped from V and 7 bases from J, the junction kept 7 bases outside the gene matches. The CDR3 contains 15 residues. Germline loops: CDR1 SGHKS, CDR2 YYEKEE (reference sequence). Written as DNA, the CDR3 is TGTGCCAGCAGCTGGAGGGACAGGGATGGCGGGGAGCTGTTTTTT. It yields the protein CASSWRDRDGGELFF.

The V and J genes are TRBV4-3 and TRBJ2-1; the match to TRBD2 covers 7 bases. The CDR3 length is 17 residues. Germline V gene sequence: CDR1 LGHNA, CDR2 YSLEER. Trimming removed 0 bases from V and 9 bases from J; junction bases left unmatched: 14. The CDR3 nucleotides read TGCGCCAGCAGCCAAGATGCGGGACTAACCCCCTTGGGTGAGCAGTTCTTC. This encodes CASSQDAGLTPLGEQFF.

The J gene is TRBJ2-5, the V gene TRBV7-9; D is perhaps TRBD1 (6 bases). The CDR3 totals 13 residues. Trimming shortened V by 2 bases and J by 3 bases, and 7 bases separated the two germline ends. Germline V CDR1 and CDR2: SEHNR, FQNEAQ (reference sequence). The CDR3 loop is CASSLHREETQYF. As DNA, the CDR3 is TGTGCCAGCAGCTTACACAGGGAAGAGACCCAGTACTTC.

The chain links TRBV18 to TRBJ2-5; no clear D. There are 12 residues in the CDR3. Per the germline V gene, CDR1 is KGHSH and CDR2 is LQKENI. Trimming removed 3 bases from V and 5 bases from J, with 7 bases in between. The CDR3 loop reads CASSPVGETQYF. The CDR3 DNA reads TGTGCCAGCTCACCGGTCGGGGAGACCCAGTACTTC.

V and J are TRBV30 and TRBJ2-2; 7 bases are shared with TRBD1. The CDR3 covers 13 residues. Trimming cost V 3 bases and J 5 bases; bases outside gene matches: 3. CDR1 and CDR2 (germline): GTSNPN, SVGIG (reference sequence). This CDR3 reads CAWRGQKTGELFF. The CDR3 bases are TGTGCCTGGAGGGGACAGAAGACCGGGGAGCTGTTTTTT.

The chain couples TRBV9 to TRBJ1-2; TRBD1 agrees at 8 bases. The trim removed 0 bases at V and 4 bases at J, leaving 14 bases unmatched. The CDR3 extends over 18 amino acids. Per the germline V gene, CDR1 is SGDLS and CDR2 is YYNGEE. Here the CDR3 reads CASSVASGQVDSGYGYTF. The CDR3 region has the DNA TGTGCCAGCAGCGTAGCGTCGGGACAGGTGGACTCGGGCTATGGCTACACCTTC.

This chain links TRBV5-6 with TRBJ1-2; D is possibly TRBD1 (5 bases). The CDR3 is 15 amino acids. CDR1 SGHDT and CDR2 YYEEEE come from the germline V gene. V was shortened by 4 bases and J by 2 bases, with 15 bases between the two germline ends. CDR3 protein: CASSKGTPPNYGYTF. For the CDR3, the DNA is TGTGCCAGCAGCAAAGGGACTCCTCCAAACTATGGCTACACCTTC.

This sequence joins TRBV13 and TRBJ2-7; 9 nucleotides agree with TRBD2. Germline CDR1 is PRHDT and CDR2 is FYEKMQ (reference sequence). The CDR3 covers 14 residues. V dropped 2 bases and J dropped 5; count of bases not matched to a gene: 4. The CDR3 protein is CASSLLAGADEQYF. CDR3 coding DNA: TGTGCCAGCAGCTTATTAGCGGGAGCTGACGAGCAGTACTTC.

This sequence joins TRBV7-9 and TRBJ2-1; tentative D call: TRBD2 (5 bases). Trimming removed 7 bases from V and 7 bases from J, with 26 bases in between. From germline, CDR1 is SEHNR and CDR2 FQNEAQ (reference sequence). The CDR3 covers 17 residues. CDR3 sequence: CASTPSPQHTGVNEQFF. CDR3 DNA sequence: TGTGCCAGCACCCCAAGCCCCCAGCACACCGGGGTAAATGAGCAGTTCTTC.

This chain joins TRBV7-9 and TRBJ1-3; no definite D call. Trimming stripped 2 bases from V and 7 bases from J, with 3 bases between. This CDR3 is 11 amino acids long. CDR1 is SEHNR, CDR2 FQNEAQ, per germline (reference sequence). CDR3 nucleotide sequence: TGTGCCAGCAGCTTACTTAACACCATATATTTT. The encoded protein is CASSLLNTIYF.

The chain links TRBV10-1 to TRBJ2-7, with 7 positions matching TRBD1. Germline V lookup: CDR1 WNHNN, CDR2 SYGVQD (reference sequence). This CDR3 is 13 amino acids long. The J segment lost 2 bases and the V segment lost 4 bases, leaving 2 bases of the junction unmatched. The DNA for the CDR3 is TGCGCCAGCAGTGGGACAGGTACCTACGAGCAGTACTTC. This encodes CASSGTGTYEQYF.

The chain employs TRBV4-1 and TRBJ2-6; D is possibly TRBD1 (5 bases). This CDR3 contains 20 residues. CDR1 MGHRA and CDR2 YSYEKL come from the germline V gene. Trimming took off 1 base at V and 0 bases at J, with 19 bases between the two ends. CDR3 coding DNA: TGCGCCAGCAGCCAAGTCGGGCCGGACATTCGACTCTCTGGGGCCAACGTCCTGACTTTC. This gives the protein CASSQVGPDIRLSGANVLTF.

V and J are TRBV6-1 and TRBJ1-2; 7 nucleotides line up with TRBD1. The germline V gene encodes CDR1 MNHNS and CDR2 SASEGT. V shed 6 bases and J 6 bases; nucleotides not matched to a gene: 13. This CDR3 has 15 residues. CDR3 coding DNA: TGTGCCAGCAGCCTAAGGGACAGAGGCCTGGATGGCTACACCTTC. Protein product: CASSLRDRGLDGYTF.

This chain joins TRBV14 and TRBJ2-1; D may be TRBD1 (5 bases). The CDR3 is made up of 16 amino acids. V was cut by 1 base and J by 5 bases, with 15 bases left in between. The germline CDR1 and CDR2 sequences are SGHDN and FVKESK. The CDR3 is CASSQVVQGRHNEQFF. The CDR3 region has the DNA TGTGCCAGCAGCCAAGTCGTTCAGGGCCGACACAATGAGCAGTTCTTC. The full variable domain, in which reference TRBV14 and TRBJ2-1 provide the parts outside the CDR3, is EAGVTQFPSHSVIEKGQTVTLRCDPISGHDNLYWYRRVMGKEIKFLLHFVKESKQDESGMPNNRFLAERTGGTYSTLKVQPAELEDSGVYFCASSQVVQGRHNEQFFGPGTRLTVL.

The chain links TRBV28 to TRBJ1-5; D perhaps matches TRBD1 (6 bases). The CDR3 totals 14 residues. Trimming removed 7 bases at V and 1 base at J, with 11 bases between. Germline V gene data show CDR1 as MDHEN and CDR2 as SYDVKM. CDR3 bases: TGTGCCAGCAAGGGGGGGGTAAGCAATCAGCCCCAGCATTTT. Translating gives CASKGGVSNQPQHF.

The chain recombines TRBV21-1 with TRBJ2-7; the D call TRBD1 from the table was never checked on the DNA. TRBV21-1 is listed as a pseudogene. The length of the CDR3 is 15 residues. CDR3 nucleotide sequence: TGTGCCAGCAGCAAAGCCGTCGGACAGGGAGACGAGCAGTACTTC. Its protein is CASSKAVGQGDEQYF.

V usage is TRBV5-1 and J usage is TRBJ1-1; D perhaps matches TRBD1 (5 bases). The CDR3 extends over 13 amino acids. Trimming took 2 bases from V and 3 from J, leaving 8 bases between them. CDR1 and CDR2 from the germline V gene are SGHRS and YFSETQ. CDR3 sequence: CASSLGEDTEAFF. The DNA for the CDR3 is TGCGCCAGCAGCTTAGGGGAAGACACTGAAGCTTTCTTT.

The chain links TRBV5-4 to TRBJ2-5; possibly TRBD1 for D (6 bases). Between the trimmed V and J ends, which lost 4 bases and 4 bases, there was a span of 11 bases. In germline, CDR1 is SGHNT, CDR2 YYREEE (reference sequence). The CDR3 totals 13 residues. As DNA, the CDR3 is TGTGCCAGCAGCCGAGACAGGTCAGAGACCCAGTACTTC. Amino acids: CASSRDRSETQYF.

The chain joins TRBV5-1 to TRBJ2-7; possible D gene TRBD2, 6 bases. The CDR3 extends over 12 amino acids. CDR1 SGHRS and CDR2 YFSETQ come from the germline V gene. Trimming removed 5 bases from V and 9 bases from J, with 15 bases in between. The chain's CDR3 is CASRAEGALQYF. CDR3 DNA sequence: TGCGCCAGCAGGGCGGAGGGAGCTTTGCAGTACTTC.

V gene TRBV5-1 combines with J gene TRBJ1-4; TRBD1 agrees at 8 bases. The CDR3 runs to 15 residues. CDR1 and CDR2 from the germline V gene are SGHRS and YFSETQ. Trimming took 3 bases from V and 3 from J; bases not matched to a gene: 4. In DNA form, the CDR3 reads TGCGCCAGCAGCTCCGGACAGGGATCTAATGAAAAACTGTTTTTT. Translating gives CASSSGQGSNEKLFF.